The source of this T cell receptor beta chain is a study of shared clonotypes between healthy human individuals. Study details: The study enrolled a couple of women and a few men aged 18 to 49.

Remarks on this clone: Its antigen is still unknown.

Regarding the study as a whole: Sample collection involved blood only; tissue repertoires are likely different. A few donors shared 5% to 5.5% of their naive CD4 clonotypes.

Measured with immunoSEQ multiplex PCR; TCRdb has only the in-frame clones, and not every one. The sample carries more than 2,000,000 clones, approximately 92% recorded once. The sequence derives from a man aged 18 to 30 in good health. The sample comprised naive CD4+ T cells sorted from blood. The subset: CD45RA+ positively selected.

The CDR3 loop reads CASSLGAGGGGNQPQHF. The CDR3 DNA reads as TGTGCCAGCAGCTTAGGGGCAGGGGGCGGGGGCAATCAGCCCCAGCATTTT. V usage is TRBV7-8 and J usage is TRBJ1-5, with 8 nucleotides matching TRBD1. Germline loops: CDR1 SGHVS, CDR2 FQNEAQ. With V trimmed by 1 base and J by 2 bases, 7 bases remained unmatched. This CDR3 contains 17 residues.